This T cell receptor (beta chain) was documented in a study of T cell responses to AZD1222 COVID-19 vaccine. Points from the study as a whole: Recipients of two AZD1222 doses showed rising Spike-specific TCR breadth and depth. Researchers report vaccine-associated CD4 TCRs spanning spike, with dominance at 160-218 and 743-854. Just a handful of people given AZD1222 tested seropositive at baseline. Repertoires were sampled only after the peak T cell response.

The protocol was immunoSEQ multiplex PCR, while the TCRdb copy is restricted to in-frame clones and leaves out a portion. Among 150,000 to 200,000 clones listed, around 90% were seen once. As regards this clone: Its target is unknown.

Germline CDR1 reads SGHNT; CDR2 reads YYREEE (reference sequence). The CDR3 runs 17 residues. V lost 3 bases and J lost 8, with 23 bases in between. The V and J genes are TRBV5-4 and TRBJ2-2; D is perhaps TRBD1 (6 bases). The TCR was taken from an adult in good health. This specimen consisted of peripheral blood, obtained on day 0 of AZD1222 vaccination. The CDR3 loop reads CASSSDGQSSTLGELFF. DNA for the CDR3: TGTGCCAGCAGCTCGGATGGACAGTCGTCGACTTTAGGGGAGCTGTTTTTT.